This T cell receptor (beta chain) is from a study of CD8 T cells in Susac syndrome. Roughly 0.5 to 1 ug RNA was reverse transcribed with random hexamers. TCRdb processed the immunoSEQ multiplex PCR reads anew with MiXCR; each CDR3 protein has one entry. The sample has about 210,000 distinct CDR3 sequences; about 95% are singletons. TCR beta was sequenced from blood CD8+ and CD4+ T cells. Isolation of CD8+ and CD4+ T cells was performed negatively, whereas enrichment of TEMRA cells was done by FACS. The germline V gene encodes CDR1 SGHTA and CDR2 FQGNSA. The CDR3 extends over 13 amino acids. V dropped 0 bases and J dropped 7 bases, with 10 bases sitting between them.

The source material was CD4+ T cells from PBMCs. V gene TRBV7-2 combines with J gene TRBJ2-7; D may be TRBD1 (6 bases). The source is a human donor in good health. This CDR3 reads CASSLAGAREQYF. For the CDR3, the DNA is TGTGCCAGCAGCTTAGCGGGGGCGCGAGAGCAGTACTTC.